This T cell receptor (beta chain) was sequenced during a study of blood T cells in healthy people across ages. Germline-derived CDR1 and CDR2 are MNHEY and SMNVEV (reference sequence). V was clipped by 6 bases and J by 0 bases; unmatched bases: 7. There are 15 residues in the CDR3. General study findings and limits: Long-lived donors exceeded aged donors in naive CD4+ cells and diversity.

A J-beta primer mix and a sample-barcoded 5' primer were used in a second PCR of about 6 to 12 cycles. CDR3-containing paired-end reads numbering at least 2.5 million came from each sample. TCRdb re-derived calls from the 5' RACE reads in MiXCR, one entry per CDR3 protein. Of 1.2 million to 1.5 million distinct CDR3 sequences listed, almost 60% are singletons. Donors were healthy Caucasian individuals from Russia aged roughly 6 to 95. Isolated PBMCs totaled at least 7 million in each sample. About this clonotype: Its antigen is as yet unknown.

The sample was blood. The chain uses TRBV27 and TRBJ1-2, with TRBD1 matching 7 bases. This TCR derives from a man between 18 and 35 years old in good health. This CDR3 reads CASRSTGTANYGYTF. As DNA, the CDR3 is TGTGCCAGCAGAAGTACCGGGACAGCTAACTATGGCTACACCTTC.